The 18 T cell receptor beta chains below come from one sample, sequenced in a study of identical twins (dated by TCRdb to 2016 to 2017). The library was obtained by 5' RACE. The sequencing machine was an Illumina HiSeq 2000. TCRdb took the public reads, trimmed them with fastp at Q25, ran MiXCR for clone calling and kept in-frame beta chains. A single entry per CDR3 protein holds the most common genes and DNA from its merged rows. The sample table holds approximately 700,000 distinct CDR3 sequences, of which 15% to 20% were seen once. Around 13% of the sample rests with the top ten. This sample also appeared in a second study, on T cells expressing NK-cell markers.

Material for sequencing was PBMCs. The receptors derive from a woman under 30 in good health.

The chain has TRBV20-1 and TRBJ2-7; D remains unclear. The CDR3 has 10 amino acids. The germline V gene encodes CDR1 DFQATT and CDR2 SNEGSKA (reference sequence). V gave up 4 bases and J gave up 6 bases, with 7 bases separating them. The CDR3 DNA follows: TGCAGTGCTATGGGCAGCGAGCAGTACTTC. Amino acids: CSAMGSEQYF.

The chain has TRBV20-1 and TRBJ1-1, with D unclear. In germline, CDR1 is DFQATT, CDR2 SNEGSKA (reference sequence). The V gene lost 8 bases and the J gene lost 1 base, with 8 bases spanning the gap. The CDR3 consists of 11 residues. The CDR3 protein is CSSSENTEAFF. The CDR3 nucleotides are TGCAGTTCCTCGGAGAACACTGAAGCTTTCTTT.

DNA of the CDR3: TGTGCCAGCAGCTCATTGGCGCTGGGTAGCGGGAGTCCCAAAAACATTCAGTACTTC. It specifies CASSSLALGSGSPKNIQYF. V gene TRBV11-1 combines with J gene TRBJ2-4; 9 bases fit TRBD2. This CDR3 has 19 residues. Looked up from germline, CDR1 is SGHAT and CDR2 is FQDESV (reference sequence). V dropped 4 bases and J dropped 2; count of bases not matched to a gene: 15.

The gene calls are TRBV6-2 or TRBV6-3 and TRBJ2-1; D is possibly TRBD2 (6 bases). The CDR3 is 11 residues long. Trimming shortened V by 7 bases and J by 10 bases, and 11 bases separated the two germline ends. Germline V gene sequence: CDR1 MNHEY, CDR2 SVGEGT. CDR3 sequence (DNA): TGTGCCAGCACCCAGGGAGGAGAGCAGTTCTTC. Translated: CASTQGGEQFF.

This chain connects TRBV27 to TRBJ2-1, with a weak D call TRBD2 (5 bases). This CDR3 comprises 14 residues. Germline-derived CDR1 and CDR2 are MNHEY and SMNVEV (reference sequence). Trimming pared 5 bases from V and 8 bases from J, leaving 16 bases between. CDR3 amino acids: CASSGKRSRDEQFF. The DNA of the CDR3 is TGTGCCAGCAGTGGGAAGCGGAGTAGGGATGAGCAGTTCTTC.

In this sample, this clonotype turned up a few times. The chain uses TRBV12-3 or TRBV12-4 and TRBJ2-4, with a possible D match to TRBD1 (6 bases). Deletions cut 3 bases from V and 0 bases from J, with 15 bases between. This CDR3 region has 17 residues. The CDR3 DNA follows: TGTGCCAGCAGTTTCCAAAACAGGGTACTAGCCAAAAACATTCAGTACTTC. As protein: CASSFQNRVLAKNIQYF.

The chain employs TRBV30 and TRBJ2-5, with a tentative D call TRBD2 (5 bases). Germline V gene data show CDR1 as GTSNPN and CDR2 as SVGIG (reference sequence). The ends were cut back, 0 bases at V and 5 bases at J, with 13 bases in the middle. The CDR3 length is 14 residues. CDR3 coding DNA: TGTGCCTGGAGTGTACCTGAGGGAGTGGAGACCCAGTACTTC. Translated, it gives CAWSVPEGVETQYF.

The chain carries TRBV2 and TRBJ1-1; a weak D match, TRBD1 (6 bases). From germline, CDR1 is SNHLY and CDR2 FYNNEI. The germline V and J ends were trimmed by 6 bases and 5 bases, with 13 bases remaining between them. This CDR3 has 13 amino acids. The CDR3 nucleotides are TGTGCCAGCAGCCAGGGGAGAACGACTGAAGCTTTCTTT. Its protein product is CASSQGRTTEAFF.

V and J are TRBV6-5 and TRBJ2-5; D may match TRBD1 or TRBD2 (7 bases each). This CDR3 contains 15 residues. Trimming cost V 5 bases and J 5 bases, with 18 bases left between them. CDR1 and CDR2 (germline): MNHEY, SVGAGI. The CDR3 reads CASSNRQGGLETQYF. The CDR3 DNA reads as TGTGCCAGCAGTAACCGACAGGGAGGGTTGGAGACCCAGTACTTC.

V and J are TRBV5-1 and TRBJ1-5; D is undetermined. V was cut by 4 bases and J by 5 bases, with 13 bases left in between. From germline, CDR1 is SGHRS and CDR2 YFSETQ. This CDR3 region has 14 residues. As DNA, the CDR3 is TGCGCCAGCAGCCTAATGGGCCAGGATCAGCCCCAGCATTTT. It encodes CASSLMGQDQPQHF.

This clonotype was counted between two and nine times. J is TRBJ2-1 and V is TRBV10-3; D call uncertain. Trimming left V 6 bases short and J 5 bases short, with 11 bases between. The CDR3 is made up of 13 amino acids. CDR1 is ENHRY and CDR2 is SYGVKD in the germline V gene. Here the CDR3 reads CAIRDHRDNEQFF. In nucleotides, the CDR3 is TGTGCCATCAGAGACCACCGGGACAATGAGCAGTTCTTC.

This clonotype was picked up a small number of times. This chain connects TRBV20-1 to TRBJ2-1; 10 bases are shared with TRBD2. Germline values: CDR1 DFQATT, CDR2 SNEGSKA (reference sequence). The CDR3 is 16 residues long. Trimming took 4 bases from V and 7 from J; bases not matched to a gene: 13. The CDR3 protein is CSAIGGSGRAMNEQFF. The CDR3 bases are TGCAGTGCTATTGGTGGAAGCGGGAGGGCCATGAATGAGCAGTTCTTC.

This clonotype was detected a few times. The J gene is TRBJ2-1, the V gene TRBV6-5; unclear D gene. Looked up from germline, CDR1 is MNHEY and CDR2 is SVGAGI. V was clipped by 4 bases and J by 5 bases, with 15 bases between them. The CDR3 covers 15 residues. This chain's CDR3 is CASSSRRASNNEQFF. CDR3 DNA: TGTGCCAGCAGTTCTCGCCGTGCCTCAAACAATGAGCAGTTCTTC.

The chain combines TRBV20-1 with TRBJ2-3; tentative D call: TRBD2 (6 bases). The V end lost 0 bases, the J end lost 2 bases, and 15 bases lay between the germline ends. CDR3 length: 16 residues. The germline CDR1 and CDR2 sequences are DFQATT and SNEGSKA (reference sequence). The CDR3 loop is CSARDPAGTNTDTQYF. Here the CDR3 DNA reads TGCAGTGCTAGAGACCCTGCGGGGACCAACACAGATACGCAGTATTTT.

The CDR3 protein is CSASRTGTPQHF. CDR3 coding DNA: TGCAGTGCTAGCCGAACAGGCACCCCCCAGCATTTT. The gene calls are TRBV20-1 and TRBJ1-5; TRBD1 might be the D (5 bases). V was pared by 3 bases and J by 10 bases, with 13 bases between. CDR3 length: 12 amino acids. Germline CDR1 is DFQATT and CDR2 is SNEGSKA (reference sequence).

The rearrangement uses TRBV7-2 and TRBJ2-1; 11 nucleotides align to TRBD2. Looked up from germline, CDR1 is SGHTA and CDR2 is FQGNSA. The CDR3 runs to 14 residues. With 4 bases clipped from V and 9 bases from J, the junction kept 5 bases outside the gene matches. The CDR3 DNA follows: TGTGCCAGCAGCTCCGGCGGACTAGCGGGTGAGCAGTTCTTC. This codes for CASSSGGLAGEQFF. Variable domain in full (rest from reference TRBV7-2 and TRBJ2-1): GAGVSQSPSNKVTEKGKDVELRCDPISGHTALYWYRQSLGQGLEFLIYFQGNSAPDKSGLPSDRFSAERTGGSVSTLTIQRTQQEDSAVYLCASSSGGLAGEQFFGPGTRLTVL.

This clonotype occurred a few times. This CDR3 reads CASAGEGTYEQYF. CDR3 nucleotide sequence: TGTGCCTCGGCCGGGGAGGGAACCTACGAGCAGTACTTC. This sequence joins TRBV10-3 and TRBJ2-7; 7 nucleotides align to TRBD2. After removal of 11 bases from V and 2 bases from J, the junction contained 9 bases not matched to a gene. Germline assignment: CDR1 ENHRY and CDR2 SYGVKD. The CDR3 runs 13 residues.

The chain is built from TRBV12-5 and TRBJ1-1; the D gene is possibly TRBD1 (6 bases). Trimming left V 10 bases short and J 1 base short, with 13 bases between. This CDR3 spans 13 amino acids. The germline CDR1 and CDR2 sequences are LGHNT and FRNRAP. The chain's CDR3 is CATGALTNTEAFF. CDR3 nucleotides: TGTGCTACAGGGGCGTTAACGAACACTGAAGCTTTCTTT.